Presented here are 26 T cell receptor beta chains from one specimen sequenced in a study of shared clonotypes between healthy human individuals. Sequencing was performed with immunoSEQ multiplex PCR; in TCRdb, only in-frame clones are kept and a portion is missing. The table includes hundreds of thousands of clones, around 67% detected once. Input material: memory CD4+ T cells sorted from blood. Subset defined: CD45RA-negative fraction. The receptors were gathered from a woman in her twenties or thirties in good health.

The chain recombines TRBV5-6 with TRBJ1-2; no reliable D call. V was clipped by 3 bases and J by 0 bases, with 15 bases between them. The CDR3 is made up of 16 amino acids. The germline V gene has CDR1 SGHDT and CDR2 YYEEEE. The CDR3 is CASSSSQLRANYGYTF. Here the CDR3 DNA reads TGTGCCAGCAGCTCATCTCAGCTCAGAGCTAACTATGGCTACACCTTC. The full variable domain, its missing parts supplied by reference TRBV5-6 and TRBJ1-2, is DAGVTQSPTHLIKTRGQQVTLRCSPKSGHDTVSWYQQALGQGPQFIFQYYEEEERQRGNFPDRFSGHQFPNYSSELNVNALLLGDSALYLCASSSSQLRANYGYTFGSGTRLTVV.

This chain uses TRBV7-8 with TRBJ2-1; 9 bases line up with TRBD2. Per the germline V gene, CDR1 is SGHVS and CDR2 is FQNEAQ. The CDR3 has 16 amino acids. V was pared by 1 base and J by 5 bases, with 6 bases of the junction left unmatched. The CDR3 here is CASSLVSSGVNNEQFF. The DNA of the CDR3 is TGTGCCAGCAGCTTAGTGTCTAGCGGGGTAAACAATGAGCAGTTCTTC.

The gene calls are TRBV10-3 and TRBJ2-5; TRBD2 matches 12 bases. The germline V gene has CDR1 ENHRY and CDR2 SYGVKD. This CDR3 is built from 14 residues. V lost 6 bases, J lost 4 bases, and 3 bases stayed unmatched. CDR3 in amino acids: CAIRTSGSGETQYF. In DNA, the CDR3 is TGTGCCATCAGGACTAGCGGGAGTGGAGAGACCCAGTACTTC.

V is TRBV29-1 and J is TRBJ1-3, with TRBD1 matching over 7 bases. This CDR3 spans 14 amino acids. Germline V gene data show CDR1 as SQVTM and CDR2 as ANQGSEA. The junction had 8 bases not matched to a gene; V was cut back by 7 bases and J by 2 bases. The CDR3 region is CSGGSQGPGNTIYF. The DNA for the CDR3 is TGCAGCGGTGGGTCACAGGGGCCTGGAAACACCATATATTTT. Variable domain in full (rest from reference TRBV29-1 and TRBJ1-3): SAVISQKPSRDICQRGTSLTIQCQVDSQVTMMFWYRQQPGQSLTLIATANQGSEATYESGFVIDKFPISRPNLTFSTLTVSNMSPEDSSIYLCSGGSQGPGNTIYFGEGSWLTVV.

V and J are TRBV18 and TRBJ2-7; the match to TRBD1 covers 7 bases. Germline V gene sequence: CDR1 KGHSH, CDR2 LQKENI. The length of the CDR3 is 13 residues. J lost 6 bases, V lost 3 bases, and 5 bases had no gene match. For the CDR3, the DNA is TGTGCCAGCTCACCCGACAGGGCCCTCGAGCAGTACTTC. The encoded protein is CASSPDRALEQYF. Full variable domain (missing parts from reference TRBV18 and TRBJ2-7): NAGVMQNPRHLVRRRGQEARLRCSPMKGHSHVYWYRQLPEEGLKFMVYLQKENIIDESGMPKERFSAEFPKEGPSILRIQQVVRGDSAAYFCASSPDRALEQYFGPGTRLTVT.

V and J are TRBV19 and TRBJ2-7; D gene ambiguous. V lost 3 bases and J lost 5, with 11 bases in between. Germline V gives CDR1 LNHDA, CDR2 SQIVND (reference sequence). The CDR3 loop spans 13 amino acids. This CDR3 is CASSIPDSDEQYF. The DNA for the CDR3 is TGTGCCAGTAGTATCCCGGATTCGGACGAGCAGTACTTC.

Of note for this clone: The sample holds other DNA sequences that translate to the same CDR3. The chain joins TRBV5-1 to TRBJ2-3; D may correspond to TRBD1 or TRBD2 (5 bases each). V lost 3 bases and J lost 6, with 5 bases in between. The germline CDR1 and CDR2 sequences are SGHRS and YFSETQ. The CDR3 runs to 11 residues. The CDR3 spells CASSWGDTQYF. As DNA, the CDR3 is TGCGCCAGCAGCTGGGGGGATACGCAGTATTTT.

This chain joins TRBV28 and TRBJ1-1, with TRBD1 matching 7 bases. J lost 6 bases, V lost 6 bases, and 16 bases had no gene match. Germline lookup yields CDR1 MDHEN and CDR2 SYDVKM. This CDR3 spans 16 amino acids. The CDR3 loop is CASRSLQGLSVSEAFF. Written as DNA, the CDR3 is TGTGCCAGCAGAAGTCTACAGGGGTTAAGTGTCTCTGAAGCTTTCTTT.

This chain uses TRBV29-1 with TRBJ2-3, with D tentatively TRBD1 (5 bases). The CDR3 covers 15 residues. Germline values: CDR1 SQVTM, CDR2 ANQGSEA. The germline V and J ends were trimmed by 6 bases and 0 bases, with 16 bases remaining between them. This chain's CDR3 is CSVHQGPHSTDTQYF. The CDR3 region has the DNA TGCAGCGTACACCAGGGCCCCCATAGCACAGATACGCAGTATTTT.

This sequence joins TRBV7-9 and TRBJ2-5; no reliable D call. V gave up 1 base and J gave up 5 bases, with 5 bases separating them. Germline V gene data show CDR1 as SEHNR and CDR2 as FQNEAQ (reference sequence). The CDR3 has 12 residues. The CDR3 loop reads CASSLVSETQYF. In nucleotides, the CDR3 is TGTGCCAGCAGCTTAGTGTCGGAGACCCAGTACTTC.

This chain links TRBV7-2 with TRBJ1-4, with 8 bases matching TRBD1. The germline V gene has CDR1 SGHTA and CDR2 FQGNSA. This CDR3 contains 15 residues. The V and J ends lost 0 bases and 8 bases, in that order; junction bases with no gene match: 5. The DNA of the CDR3 is TGTGCCAGCAGCTTAGCGACAGGGGTATCAGAAAAACTGTTTTTT. It yields the protein CASSLATGVSEKLFF.

The chain links TRBV4-2 to TRBJ2-7; 9 nucleotides match TRBD2. The CDR3 consists of 17 residues. J gave up 5 bases and V 3 bases, and 14 bases lay outside the gene matches. Per germline, CDR1 LGHNA and CDR2 YNFKEQ. Here the CDR3 reads CASSQSGGLAGWNEQYF. CDR3 DNA: TGTGCCAGCAGCCAGAGTGGGGGGCTAGCGGGATGGAACGAGCAGTACTTC.

About this clone: At the DNA level, this CDR3 is encoded by other sequences in the same sample as well. The V and J genes are TRBV20-1 and TRBJ1-2; D remains unclear. Between the trimmed V and J ends, which lost 6 bases and 3 bases, there was a span of 5 bases. The CDR3 length is 10 residues. CDR1 and CDR2 (germline): DFQATT, SNEGSKA (reference sequence). CDR3 coding DNA: TGCAGTGCCCCATACTATGGCTACACCTTC. Its translation is CSAPYYGYTF.

The J gene is TRBJ2-5, the V gene TRBV27; 12 nucleotides agree with TRBD2. The end of the DNA is better explained by TRBJ2-7, so the J call may be wrong. The CDR3 has 14 residues. The V gene's germline CDR1 is MNHEY and CDR2 SMNVEV (reference sequence). The CDR3 DNA reads TGTGCCAGCGCCCCTGGGACTAGCGGGTACGAGCAGTACTTC. Protein product: CASAPGTSGYEQYF.

V is TRBV28 and J is TRBJ2-1, with 9 positions matching TRBD2. The germline CDR1 and CDR2 sequences are MDHEN and SYDVKM. The CDR3 consists of 14 residues. V shed 4 bases and J 15 bases; nucleotides not matched to a gene: 13. The CDR3 spells CASSSGSSGRSSFF. The CDR3 nucleotides are TGTGCCAGCAGTTCGGGGTCCAGCGGGAGGTCCTCGTTCTTC.

This clone was found once. V is TRBV7-2 and J is TRBJ2-1, with 7 nucleotides matching TRBD2. CDR3 length equals 16 residues. Germline V lookup: CDR1 SGHTA, CDR2 FQGNSA. With V trimmed by 6 bases and J by 4 bases, 12 bases remained unmatched. The CDR3 DNA follows: TGTGCCAGCAGTTTAACCTGGAGTAGCGGGTACAATGAGCAGTTCTTC. As protein: CASSLTWSSGYNEQFF.

The chain couples TRBV5-1 to TRBJ2-1, with 9 positions matching TRBD1. The CDR3 runs to 15 residues. The V and J ends lost 2 bases and 4 bases, in that order; junction bases with no gene match: 4. CDR1 and CDR2 (germline): SGHRS, YFSETQ. The CDR3 nucleotides are TGCGCCAGCAGCTTATCGACAGGGGGGTACAATGAGCAGTTCTTC. Protein product: CASSLSTGGYNEQFF.

The rearrangement joins TRBV1 to TRBJ2-2; TRBD2 reflects the table's D call only, with no check against the DNA. TRBV1 is an annotated pseudogene. This CDR3 is built from 15 residues. CDR3 sequence (DNA): TGCACCAGCAGCCCGACTAGCGGGAGGACCGGGGAGCTGTTTTTT. As protein: CTSSPTSGRTGELFF.

The rearrangement uses TRBV6-5 and TRBJ2-7; tentative D call: TRBD2 (5 bases). The length of the CDR3 is 15 residues. CDR1 and CDR2 from the germline V gene are MNHEY and SVGAGI. Trimming stripped 5 bases from V and 0 bases from J, with 14 bases between. As DNA, the CDR3 is TGTGCCAGCAGTCCGGGAACAGAACCCTCCTACGAGCAGTACTTC. Residues: CASSPGTEPSYEQYF.

This clone was seen a handful of times. The chain recombines TRBV4-1 with TRBJ1-2; D is uncertain. The germline gives CDR1 MGHRA, CDR2 YSYEKL. V lost 0 bases and J lost 1, with 15 bases in between. The CDR3 extends over 17 amino acids. CDR3 sequence reads: CASSQDRGFGVNYGYTF. CDR3 nucleotides: TGCGCCAGCAGCCAAGATAGAGGCTTTGGAGTTAACTATGGCTACACCTTC.

The genes are TRBV27 and TRBJ1-5; no firm D call. The CDR3 totals 13 residues. Trimming cost V 8 bases and J 0 bases, with 8 bases left between them. CDR1 is MNHEY, CDR2 SMNVEV, per germline (reference sequence). Written as DNA, the CDR3 is TGTGCCAGCGGGTACAATAGCAATCAGCCCCAGCATTTT. This sequence encodes CASGYNSNQPQHF.

The V call is TRBV18, the J call TRBJ2-7, with 9 nucleotides matching TRBD2. CDR1 KGHSH and CDR2 LQKENI come from the germline V gene. The V gene end was trimmed by 6 bases and the J gene end by 6 bases; junction bases not matched to a gene: 6. This CDR3 spans 13 amino acids. The CDR3 nucleotides are TGTGCCAGCTCTCCTGGGACTAGCCGCGAGCAGTACTTC. This gives the protein CASSPGTSREQYF.

The gene calls are TRBV2 and TRBJ1-1; no definite D call. Germline CDR1 and CDR2: SNHLY and FYNNEI. CDR3 length: 12 amino acids. The V gene lost 1 base and the J gene lost 10 bases, with 10 bases spanning the gap. In nucleotides, the CDR3 is TGTGCCAGCAGTGAAGGCCAGACACGAGCTTTCTTT. Its protein product is CASSEGQTRAFF.

This clone has a handful of counts. The chain is built from TRBV27 and TRBJ2-1; 7 bases align to TRBD2. The V gene's germline CDR1 is MNHEY and CDR2 SMNVEV (reference sequence). Germline trimming cut 6 bases from V and 10 bases from J; bases unmatched to any gene: 12. This CDR3 has 14 residues. The CDR3 DNA reads as TGTGCCAGCAGCTCCCTGGCGGGAGCTGGGGAGCAGTTCTTC. Residues: CASSSLAGAGEQFF.

This clone was counted a few times. The V call is TRBV27, the J call TRBJ2-3; 12 bases are shared with TRBD2. In germline, CDR1 is MNHEY, CDR2 SMNVEV (reference sequence). The CDR3 loop spans 15 amino acids. V trimming: 5 bases; J trimming: 4 bases; junction bases outside the gene matches: 4. CDR3 DNA: TGTGCCAGCAGTCGACTAGCGGGAGTGGCAGATACGCAGTATTTT. It is translated as CASSRLAGVADTQYF.

This clone was recorded a few times. The J gene is TRBJ2-2, the V gene TRBV19, with TRBD2 matching 13 bases. Unmatched junction bases numbered 5, after V lost 5 bases and J lost 5 bases. This CDR3 is 16 amino acids long. CDR1 and CDR2 from the germline V gene are LNHDA and SQIVND (reference sequence). The CDR3 nucleotides read TGTGCCAGTAGTTCCTGGACTAGCGGGAGTACCGGGGAGCTGTTTTTT. Translating it yields CASSSWTSGSTGELFF. Looking up the rest from reference TRBV19 and TRBJ2-2 gives the full variable domain: DGGITQSPKYLFRKEGQNVTLSCEQNLNHDAMYWYRQDPGQGLRLIYYSQIVNDFQKGDIAEGYSVSREKKESFPLTVTSAQKNPTAFYLCASSSWTSGSTGELFFGEGSRLTVL.